The 26 T cell receptor beta chains below come from one sample, sequenced in a study of T cells in Graves' hyperthyroidism and ophthalmopathy. Regions amplified from RNA transcripts were the TCR beta CDR3 regions. A set of HTBI primers served as the primers for a first-round RT-PCR of the TCR CDR3. MiXCR, run by TCRdb on the multiplex PCR reads, gives a single entry per CDR3 protein. The data contain some 510,000 distinct CDR3 sequences, less than 25% of them seen just once; the ten biggest clones take up 26%. Source material: blood. These receptors all stem from a young man with Graves' hyperthyroidism.

This clonotype was recorded at least ten times. The chain has TRBV19 and TRBJ1-5, with no clear D. Looked up from germline, CDR1 is LNHDA and CDR2 is SQIVND (reference sequence). Trimming took 4 bases from V and 5 from J, leaving 18 bases between them. This CDR3 has 16 amino acids. The CDR3 coding sequence is TGTGCCAGTAGTACCGGCGCGGGGAGTGATTATCAGCCCCAGCATTTT. This codes for CASSTGAGSDYQPQHF. Full variable domain (rest looked up from reference TRBV19 and TRBJ1-5): DGGITQSPKYLFRKEGQNVTLSCEQNLNHDAMYWYRQDPGQGLRLIYYSQIVNDFQKGDIAEGYSVSREKKESFPLTVTSAQKNPTAFYLCASSTGAGSDYQPQHFGDGTRLSIL.

Only a few counts were recorded for this clonotype. The rearrangement uses TRBV6-1 and TRBJ1-2; tentatively, D is TRBD1 (6 bases). The germline V and J ends were trimmed by 8 bases and 6 bases, with 19 bases remaining between them. Germline lookup yields CDR1 MNHNS and CDR2 SASEGT. CDR3 length: 14 residues. The CDR3 reads CASSKLGAPNGYTF. The CDR3 nucleotides are TGTGCCAGCTCAAAATTGGGGGCGCCCAATGGCTACACCTTC.

Ten or more counts support this clonotype. This chain connects TRBV19 to TRBJ1-2, with 9 bases matching TRBD1. The germline CDR1 and CDR2 sequences are LNHDA and SQIVND (reference sequence). CDR3 length equals 13 residues. Unmatched junction bases numbered 3, after V lost 8 bases and J lost 2 bases. CDR3: CASLGQGNYGYTF. In nucleotides, the CDR3 is TGTGCCAGTCTGGGACAGGGAAACTATGGCTACACCTTC.

The genes are TRBV30 and TRBJ2-4; D may match TRBD1 or TRBD2 (5 bases each). Trimming removed 0 bases from V and 0 bases from J, with 12 bases in between. The CDR3 is 16 residues long. CDR1 is GTSNPN and CDR2 is SVGIG in the germline V gene (reference sequence). The CDR3 reads CAWSVLGTLAKNIQYF. The DNA for the CDR3 is TGTGCCTGGAGTGTACTGGGGACCTTAGCCAAAAACATTCAGTACTTC.

The V call is TRBV12-3 or TRBV12-4, the J call TRBJ1-2, with TRBD1 as a possible D gene (6 bases). Trimming took 1 base from V and 1 from J, leaving 10 bases between them. This CDR3 spans 15 amino acids. CDR3 in DNA: TGTGCCAGCAGTTTAGGGTGGACAGATAACTATGGCTACACCTTC. Residues: CASSLGWTDNYGYTF.

The chain links TRBV7-2 to TRBJ2-5; D is tentatively TRBD1 or TRBD2 (5 bases each). The CDR3 is 12 residues long. The germline CDR1 and CDR2 sequences are SGHTA and FQGNSA. V was cut by 6 bases and J by 5 bases, with 10 bases left in between. The CDR3 DNA sequence: TGTGCCAGCAGAGGGACCGCGGAGACCCAGTACTTC. Protein sequence: CASRGTAETQYF.

This clonotype was seen at least ten times. The rearrangement uses TRBV10-3 and TRBJ1-5, with a possible D match to TRBD1 (6 bases). Trimming removed 4 bases at V and 7 bases at J, with 11 bases between. This CDR3 region has 13 residues. Germline V gene data show CDR1 as ENHRY and CDR2 as SYGVKD. CDR3 nucleotides: TGTGCCATCAGTGGAGGGGGAGACCAGCCCCAGCATTTT. This codes for CAISGGGDQPQHF.

The genes are TRBV27 and TRBJ2-7; a weak D match, TRBD1 (7 bases). CDR1 and CDR2 (germline): MNHEY, SMNVEV (reference sequence). The V end lost 2 bases, the J end lost 6 bases, and 14 bases lay between the germline ends. This CDR3 is built from 14 residues. The CDR3 DNA sequence: TGTGCCAGCAGTTTAAGTTCAGGGGGGATCGAGCAGTACTTC. This gives the protein CASSLSSGGIEQYF.

This clonotype was found many times. The chain joins TRBV6-1 to TRBJ1-5; maybe TRBD1 (5 bases). Germline loops: CDR1 MNHNS, CDR2 SASEGT. The CDR3 has 14 amino acids. The V end was cut by 0 bases, the J end by 4 bases, with 7 bases between. The CDR3 is CASSEAGENQPQHF. CDR3 nucleotide sequence: TGTGCCAGCAGTGAAGCAGGGGAGAATCAGCCCCAGCATTTT.

At least ten counts were recorded for this clonotype. The chain is built from TRBV5-1 and TRBJ2-4, with D possibly TRBD2 on 6 matching bases. The V gene's germline CDR1 is SGHRS and CDR2 YFSETQ. The V end lost 0 bases, the J end lost 9 bases, and 13 bases lay between the germline ends. This CDR3 has 14 amino acids. This CDR3 reads CASSLEGRGVIQYF. The CDR3 region has the DNA TGCGCCAGCAGCTTGGAAGGGCGGGGCGTCATTCAGTACTTC.

There are many counts of this clonotype. The chain carries TRBV10-3 and TRBJ1-2, with TRBD1 matching over 7 bases. The CDR3 spans 13 residues. Germline V gene sequence: CDR1 ENHRY, CDR2 SYGVKD. V dropped 7 bases and J dropped 9; count of bases not matched to a gene: 11. CDR3 nucleotide sequence: TGTGCCATCACCCTGGGGGCAGGGGGAAGCTACACCTTC. Translation: CAITLGAGGSYTF.

This clonotype turned up a few times. The V gene is TRBV4-1, the J gene TRBJ1-1; D gene ambiguous. Between the trimmed V and J ends, which lost 0 bases and 6 bases, there was a span of 17 bases. The CDR3 extends over 16 amino acids. Germline V gene lookup returns CDR1 MGHRA and CDR2 YSYEKL. CDR3 in amino acids: CASSQDPGGGGSEAFF. Written as DNA, the CDR3 is TGCGCCAGCAGCCAAGATCCGGGCGGTGGAGGGTCTGAAGCTTTCTTT.

This clonotype was seen ten or more times. V usage is TRBV14 and J usage is TRBJ1-1; no firm D call. In germline, CDR1 is SGHDN, CDR2 FVKESK. V was pared by 0 bases and J by 6 bases, with 14 bases between. The CDR3 loop spans 15 amino acids. Here the CDR3 reads CASSQEQWRVAEAFF. The CDR3, as DNA: TGTGCCAGCAGCCAAGAGCAGTGGCGGGTCGCTGAAGCTTTCTTT.

This clonotype was observed many times. This chain joins TRBV6-5 and TRBJ1-2, with 9 bases aligning to TRBD1. Unmatched junction bases numbered 5, after V lost 2 bases and J lost 7 bases. CDR1 and CDR2 from the germline V gene are MNHEY and SVGAGI. The CDR3 sequence is 14 residues long. CDR3 DNA: TGTGCCAGCAGTTACCTTGGACAGGGGAGTGGCTACACCTTC. Its protein is CASSYLGQGSGYTF.

This clonotype was observed a handful of times. J is TRBJ1-2 and V is TRBV6-1; D ambiguous. The length of the CDR3 is 10 residues. The germline V gene encodes CDR1 MNHNS and CDR2 SASEGT. V was pared by 6 bases and J by 6 bases, with 5 bases between. Written as DNA, the CDR3 is TGTGCCAGCAGGGAGGATGGCTACACCTTC. Amino acids: CASREDGYTF.

This clonotype was seen ten or more times. The chain recombines TRBV12-3 or TRBV12-4 with TRBJ2-7; 10 nucleotides agree with TRBD2. CDR3 length: 14 amino acids. V lost 5 bases and J lost 7; bases outside the gene matches: 8. DNA for the CDR3: TGTGCCAGCAGTGGGTTAGCGGGGGGTGGAGAGCAGTACTTC. Protein product: CASSGLAGGGEQYF.

This sequence joins TRBV2 and TRBJ2-7, with 11 bases matching TRBD1. CDR3 size: 17 residues. V was clipped by 7 bases and J by 2 bases; unmatched bases: 13. Per germline, CDR1 SNHLY and CDR2 FYNNEI. The CDR3 loop reads CASNLAGTGGVTYEQYF. DNA for the CDR3: TGTGCCAGCAACCTCGCCGGGACAGGGGGTGTTACCTACGAGCAGTACTTC.

This clonotype was seen at least ten times. V and J are TRBV30 and TRBJ1-1; possibly TRBD1 for D (5 bases). CDR1 and CDR2 from the germline V gene are GTSNPN and SVGIG (reference sequence). CDR3 length equals 13 residues. V was shortened by 0 bases and J by 1 base, with 6 bases between the two germline ends. This CDR3 reads CAWSVDRNTEAFF. The CDR3 DNA follows: TGTGCCTGGAGTGTTGACAGGAACACTGAAGCTTTCTTT.

This clonotype was detected ten times or more. This rearrangement joins TRBV28 to TRBJ2-2; D is undetermined. The CDR3 consists of 13 residues. CDR1 and CDR2 from the germline V gene are MDHEN and SYDVKM. V was pared by 0 bases and J by 3 bases, with 2 bases between. CDR3 DNA sequence: TGTGCCAGCAGTTTATGGGACACCGGGGAGCTGTTTTTT. As protein: CASSLWDTGELFF.

This clonotype has ten or more counts. CDR3 DNA sequence: TGTGCCAGCAGCGACAGGGCGGCTGGCTACACCTTC. Translated, it gives CASSDRAAGYTF. This chain connects TRBV6-1 to TRBJ1-2; 7 bases fit TRBD1. CDR3 length: 12 amino acids. The V and J ends lost 6 bases and 7 bases, in that order; junction bases with no gene match: 5. CDR1 and CDR2 (germline): MNHNS, SASEGT.

The rearrangement uses TRBV6-2 or TRBV6-3 and TRBJ2-7; D is uncertain. Trimming stripped 4 bases from V and 7 bases from J, with 14 bases between. Looked up from germline, CDR1 is MNHEY and CDR2 is SVGEGT. The CDR3 loop spans 13 amino acids. CDR3 sequence (DNA): TGTGCCAGCAGTTTGTACTGGCCTGGTGAGCAGTACTTC. Encoded protein: CASSLYWPGEQYF.

This clonotype was seen repeatedly, ten times or more. This rearrangement joins TRBV11-2 to TRBJ1-2; maybe TRBD1 (5 bases). The CDR3 loop spans 12 amino acids. V lost 1 base to trimming and J lost 7 bases, with 7 bases between them. Germline values: CDR1 SGHAT, CDR2 FQNNGV. In nucleotides, the CDR3 is TGTGCCAGCAGCTTAGGGGGGGGTGGCTACACCTTC. Translated, it gives CASSLGGGGYTF.

This clonotype was seen ten or more times. The chain employs TRBV6-2 or TRBV6-3 and TRBJ2-7; maybe TRBD1 (6 bases). Germline-derived CDR1 and CDR2 are MNHEY and SVGEGT. The CDR3 is 16 amino acids. The V gene lost 2 bases and the J gene lost 2 bases, with 16 bases spanning the gap. CDR3 sequence: CASSYPQGSVTYEQYF. As DNA, the CDR3 is TGTGCCAGCAGTTACCCACAGGGATCCGTAACCTACGAGCAGTACTTC.

This clonotype was detected many times. The chain combines TRBV6-1 with TRBJ2-5; 7 bases are a match to TRBD1. The CDR3 has 14 amino acids. Germline V gene lookup returns CDR1 MNHNS and CDR2 SASEGT. Trimming took 5 bases from V and 3 from J; bases not matched to a gene: 6. The CDR3 here is CASSRRDSEETQYF. DNA of the CDR3: TGTGCCAGCAGTCGTCGGGACAGCGAAGAGACCCAGTACTTC.

This clonotype was counted many times. The chain combines TRBV24-1 with TRBJ2-5; TRBD1 agrees at 7 bases. Germline V lookup: CDR1 KGHDR, CDR2 SFDVKD. This CDR3 comprises 15 residues. The V segment lost 5 bases and the J segment 3 bases; nucleotides outside the gene matches: 8. This CDR3 is CATSVRSGTEETQYF. The CDR3 DNA follows: TGTGCCACCAGTGTGAGGTCAGGGACAGAAGAGACCCAGTACTTC.

This clonotype has a count of ten or more. This chain uses TRBV20-1 with TRBJ2-7, with D unresolved. Germline values: CDR1 DFQATT, CDR2 SNEGSKA (reference sequence). The CDR3 is 13 amino acids. CDR3 sequence: CMSSRRRADEQYF. The CDR3 coding sequence is TGCATGAGCTCCAGGCGTCGGGCTGACGAGCAGTACTTC.